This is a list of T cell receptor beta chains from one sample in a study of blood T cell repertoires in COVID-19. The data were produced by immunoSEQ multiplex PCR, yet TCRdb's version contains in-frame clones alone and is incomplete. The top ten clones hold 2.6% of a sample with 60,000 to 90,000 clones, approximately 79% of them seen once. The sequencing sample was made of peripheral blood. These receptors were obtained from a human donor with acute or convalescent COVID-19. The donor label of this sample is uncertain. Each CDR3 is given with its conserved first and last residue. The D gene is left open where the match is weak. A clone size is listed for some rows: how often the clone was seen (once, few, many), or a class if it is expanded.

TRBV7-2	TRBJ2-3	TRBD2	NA	CASSLASGGIRTDTQYF	TGTGCCAGCAGCTTGGCTAGCGGGGGGATCCGGACAGATACGCAGTATTTT
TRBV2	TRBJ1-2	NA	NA	CASSERGEGGYTF	TGTGCCAGCAGTGAACGGGGGGAAGGTGGCTACACCTTC
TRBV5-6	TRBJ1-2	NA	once	CASSLPQTGVNYGYTF	TGTGCCAGCAGCTTGCCCCAAACAGGAGTCAACTATGGCTACACCTTC
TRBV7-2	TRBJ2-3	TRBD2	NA	CASSLGRGVDTQYF	TGTGCCAGCAGCTTGGGGCGGGGGGTAGATACGCAGTATTTT
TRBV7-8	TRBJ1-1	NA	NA	CASSLRDTEAFF	TGTGCCAGCAGCCTAAGAGACACTGAAGCTTTCTTT
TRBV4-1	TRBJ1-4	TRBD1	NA	CASSLRTGPTNEKLFF	TGCGCCAGCAGCCTGCGGACAGGGCCAACTAATGAAAAACTGTTTTTT
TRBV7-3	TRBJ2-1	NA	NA	CASSLSRSNEQFF	TGTGCCAGCAGCTTAAGTAGGAGCAATGAGCAGTTCTTC
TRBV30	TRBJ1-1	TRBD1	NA	CAWTLDRGEAFF	TGTGCCTGGACCTTGGACAGGGGGGAAGCTTTCTTT
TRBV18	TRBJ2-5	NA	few	CASSPRHQETQYF	TGTGCCAGCTCACCACGGCACCAAGAGACCCAGTACTTC
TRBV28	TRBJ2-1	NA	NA	CASNRPPLNEQFF	TGTGCCAGCAACAGACCCCCCTTGAATGAGCAGTTCTTC
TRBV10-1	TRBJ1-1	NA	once	CASSQGQNTEAFF	TGCGCCAGCAGTCAGGGTCAGAACACTGAAGCTTTCTTT
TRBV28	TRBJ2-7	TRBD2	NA	CASRPSGRENEQYF	TGTGCCAGCAGGCCTAGCGGGAGGGAGAACGAGCAGTACTTC
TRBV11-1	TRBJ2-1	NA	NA	CASSLGPSASYNEQFF	TGTGCCAGCAGCTTAGGCCCTAGCGCCTCCTACAATGAGCAGTTCTTC
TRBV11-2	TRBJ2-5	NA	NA	CASSYPRRGPRVQETQYF	TGTGCCAGCAGCTACCCTAGGCGGGGGCCGCGCGTCCAAGAGACCCAGTACTTC
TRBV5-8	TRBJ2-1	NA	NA	CASSLGRAFYNEQFF	TGTGCCAGCAGCTTGGGCAGGGCCTTCTACAATGAGCAGTTCTTC
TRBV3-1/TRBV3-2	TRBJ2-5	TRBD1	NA	CASSLNRQGGYETQYF	TGTGCCAGCAGCCTAAACCGACAGGGTGGGTATGAGACCCAGTACTTC
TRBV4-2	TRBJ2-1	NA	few	CASRLEGGGNNEQFF	TGTGCCAGCAGATTGGAGGGAGGAGGCAACAATGAGCAGTTCTTC
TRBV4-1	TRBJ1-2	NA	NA	CASSQDGLVTFYGYTF	TGCGCCAGCAGCCAAGATGGACTCGTAACCTTCTATGGCTACACCTTC
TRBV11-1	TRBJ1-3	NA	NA	CASSAQTPSGNTIYF	TGTGCCAGCAGCGCACAGACACCCTCTGGAAACACCATATATTTT
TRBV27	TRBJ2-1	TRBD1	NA	CASSRTGANYNEQFF	TGTGCCAGCAGCCGGACAGGGGCTAACTACAATGAGCAGTTCTTC